These T cell receptor beta chains were read from a single sample in a study of cytotoxic CD8 clonotypes in ibrutinib-treated CLL. The repertoire was sequenced with immunoSEQ multiplex PCR; TCRdb's copy has only in-frame clones and lacks some. The sample yields 160,000 or so clones, roughly four fifths seen once. The sample was PBMCs, taken after 12 months of ibrutinib treatment. These receptors all stem from a human donor with chronic lymphocytic leukemia. CDR3s leave out the opening cysteine and the closing phenylalanine or tryptophan.

V: TRBV5-1; length: 15; CDR3: ASSPRETGGGTGELF
V: TRBV19; length: 11; CDR3: ASRRDRAYGYT
V: TRBV7-9; length: 14; CDR3: ASSLGSGDGNQPQH
V: TRBV5-4; length: 16; CDR3: ASSLGVGQTNSGNTIY
V: TRBV30; length: 13; CDR3: AWRGLAGSTDTQY
V: TRBV2; length: 10; CDR3: ASRDSNYGYT
V: TRBV6-5; length: 11; CDR3: AYLGRGDTEAF
V: TRBV5-8; length: 14; CDR3: ASSPALPSGTGPQY
V: TRBV19; length: 13; CDR3: ASKDWREFNNEQF
V: TRBV19; length: 12; CDR3: ASSMIGLSYEQY
V: TRBV2; length: 11; CDR3: ASRSGGVPVNT
V: TRBV28; length: 11; CDR3: ASSLNRAYEQY
V: TRBV4-1; length: 14; CDR3: ASSQRVTSLTDTQY
V: TRBV6-5; length: 11; CDR3: ASSYGGAETQY
V: TRBV28; length: 12; CDR3: ASSLEEGSGKLF
V: TRBV5-5; length: 11; CDR3: ASSLFIADTQY
V: TRBV18; length: 14; CDR3: ASSPFGRGQLEKLF
V: TRBV6-1; length: 13; CDR3: ASSRDRGFGTEAF
V: TRBV2; length: 13; CDR3: ASSEVPGLDQPQH
V: TRBV19; length: 13; CDR3: ASSRGGRRSDTQY
V: TRBV18; length: 13; CDR3: ASSPRSGVDTEAF
V: TRBV13; length: 13; CDR3: ASSLVAGKPYEQY
V: TRBV19; length: 10; CDR3: ASQKEGGEQY
V: TRBV7-3; length: 11; CDR3: ASSLQSGDEQF
V: TRBV29-1; length: 10; CDR3: SVSDGTYGYT
V: TRBV9; length: 13; CDR3: ASSVSALGPYEQY
V: TRBV5-1; length: 13; CDR3: ASSQFGTQNEKLF
V: TRBV7-3; length: 10; CDR3: ASSSDRGEQY
V: TRBV11-3; length: 11; CDR3: ASSSQGDSEQY
V: TRBV30; length: 11; CDR3: AWSVGVADEAF
V: TRBV5-1; length: 16; CDR3: ASSLADGGGLNTGELF
V: TRBV7-9; length: 13; CDR3: ASSLARTGANVLT
V: TRBV7-2; length: 12; CDR3: ASSADRGREKLF
V: TRBV28; length: 12; CDR3: ASSNPGHRYEQY
V: TRBV7-3; length: 14; CDR3: ASSPKTSGTYNEQF
V: TRBV7-6; length: 14; CDR3: ASSLANSGAVEKLF
V: TRBV11-2; length: 10; CDR3: ASSHFGTTQF
V: TRBV5-7; length: 15; CDR3: ASSIYRDQSSYNEQF
V: TRBV2; length: 13; CDR3: ASKGQVNSNQPQH
V: TRBV5-1; length: 12; CDR3: ASSPEGTEEKLF
V: TRBV18; length: 13; CDR3: ASSPPGSMGSEAF
V: TRBV19; length: 13; CDR3: ASSAKGAGTGELF
V: TRBV6-6; length: 9; CDR3: ASSYGTEAF
V: TRBV28; length: 9; CDR3: ASARGSGYT
V: TRBV10-3; length: 9; CDR3: AISETSGQY
V: TRBV14; length: 15; CDR3: ASSQEGRQIPGYGYT
V: TRBV6-5; length: 13; CDR3: ASSYSTRAGQPQH
V: TRBV29-1; length: 9; CDR3: SVATGYEQY
V: TRBV30; length: 11; CDR3: ARQQGFNSPLH
V: TRBV7-2; length: 13; CDR3: ASSLGLAETYEQY
V: TRBV9; length: 13; CDR3: ASSVEGSGANVLT